Shown below are 6 T cell receptor beta chains from a single sample sequenced in a study of T-cell memory formation after mild COVID-19. MiXCR, run by TCRdb on the 5' RACE reads, gives a single entry per CDR3 protein. The data show under 250,000 distinct CDR3 sequences, around 30% seen once. Sequencing was carried out using PBMCs or a T cell subset sorted from them (not recorded which). These TCRs come from an adult woman who had mild COVID-19 (a few samples of this study predate the infection). Cell type and time point are not known.

V gene TRBV7-9 combines with J gene TRBJ1-4; the D is unclear. CDR3 length: 11 residues. Per the germline V gene, CDR1 is SEHNR and CDR2 is FQNEAQ (reference sequence). Trimming shortened V by 11 bases and J by 2 bases, and 6 bases separated the two germline ends. CDR3 protein: CAYETNEKLFF. The CDR3 nucleotides are TGTGCCTACGAGACTAATGAAAAACTGTTTTTT.

This chain uses TRBV3-1 with TRBJ2-2; D unclear. Trimming stripped 0 bases from V and 6 bases from J, with 14 bases between. This CDR3 spans 16 amino acids. Germline V CDR1 and CDR2: LGHDT, YNNKEL (reference sequence). The DNA of the CDR3 is TGTGCCAGCAGCCAAGAGCCTTACTCGGGCGCCGGGGAGCTGTTTTTT. Translation gives CASSQEPYSGAGELFF.

The chain uses TRBV5-5 and TRBJ2-7; 10 bases line up with TRBD2. V lost 2 bases and J lost 4; bases outside the gene matches: 3. Germline-derived CDR1 and CDR2 are SGHKS and YYEKEE (reference sequence). The CDR3 is made up of 14 amino acids. CDR3: CASSLAGGQYEQYF. The CDR3 nucleotides read TGTGCCAGCAGCTTAGCGGGAGGGCAGTACGAGCAGTACTTC. Full variable domain (remainder filled in from reference TRBV5-5 and TRBJ2-7): DAGVTQSPTHLIKTRGQQVTLRCSPISGHKSVSWYQQVLGQGPQFIFQYYEKEERGRGNFPDRFSARQFPNYSSELNVNALLLGDSALYLCASSLAGGQYEQYFGPGTRLTVT.

This clonotype was seen a handful of times. V and J are TRBV5-1 and TRBJ2-7; D is perhaps TRBD1 or TRBD2 (5 bases each). This CDR3 is 14 amino acids long. The germline V and J ends were trimmed by 6 bases and 3 bases, with 16 bases remaining between them. Germline-derived CDR1 and CDR2 are SGHRS and YFSETQ. DNA of the CDR3: TGCGCCAGCATGGGGAGCCGGGGCGACTACGAGCAGTACTTC. Residues: CASMGSRGDYEQYF.

The chain joins TRBV19 to TRBJ2-7, with D unresolved. Germline V gene sequence: CDR1 LNHDA, CDR2 SQIVND (reference sequence). The V and J ends lost 5 bases and 1 base respectively, with 21 bases between them. This CDR3 is 17 amino acids long. The CDR3 DNA reads as TGTGCCAGTAGTCTCACGGTTGGCTACGCACAATCCTACGAGCAGTACTTC. It is translated as CASSLTVGYAQSYEQYF. The whole variable domain, filled in from reference TRBV19 and TRBJ2-7, reads DGGITQSPKYLFRKEGQNVTLSCEQNLNHDAMYWYRQDPGQGLRLIYYSQIVNDFQKGDIAEGYSVSREKKESFPLTVTSAQKNPTAFYLCASSLTVGYAQSYEQYFGPGTRLTVT.

This chain connects TRBV6-4 to TRBJ1-2, with TRBD1 matching over 7 bases. The V and J ends lost 5 bases and 8 bases, in that order; junction bases with no gene match: 2. The CDR3 is 11 amino acids. Germline V lookup: CDR1 MRHNA, CDR2 SNTAGT. The CDR3: CASSTGEGYTF. DNA of the CDR3: TGTGCCAGCAGTACAGGGGAGGGCTACACCTTC.